This T cell receptor beta chain was found in a study of blood T cell repertoires in COVID-19. Source study methods: Cell counts per sample came from amplifying reference gene primers. The table came from immunoSEQ multiplex PCR; TCRdb's copy has only in-frame clones and leaves some out. From that table come the V and J calls and clone size; the DNA was used to work out D and trimming. The sample has over 250,000 clones, more than 85% seen once. Either two negative PCRs, clearance, or symptom resolution qualified Cohort 3 donors as recovered. Germline CDR1 SGDLS, CDR2 YYNGEE. The junction had 19 bases not matched to a gene; V was cut back by 2 bases and J by 6 bases. There are 18 residues in the CDR3.

The sequenced sample consisted of PBMCs or T cells enriched from blood (not recorded which). This receptor was taken from a man aged 35-49 years who had recovered from COVID-19. The J gene is TRBJ1-1, the V gene TRBV9; 7 bases match TRBD1. CDR3 nucleotide sequence: TGTGCCAGCAGCGTTACCTTTACCTGGGAGACAGGGCCCTCTGAAGCTTTCTTT. Its protein product is CASSVTFTWETGPSEAFF.